The present entry profiles one T cell receptor (beta chain) with its context. No cognate antigen has been identified for it. Qualities for individual bases were not recorded, and no much larger clone is one base off. Systemically healthy Caucasian individuals from Russia, around 39 in total and aged about 6 to 90 years, were included as donors. Each donor gave ten milliliters of peripheral blood, drawn into EDTA-treated Vacutainer tubes. PBMCs were isolated by Ficoll-Paque density-gradient centrifugation, with at least 6 million obtained per sample. Total RNA was extracted from PBMCs with Trizol reagent, with at least 5.5 micrograms obtained per sample. The percentages of naive CD45RAhigh/CD27high T cells were determined by flow cytometry on a PBMC aliquot from every donor. This entry is derived from a study of blood T cells in healthy people across ages (dated by TCRdb to 2013 to 2016). In the study overall: Template switching captured roughly one uniquely barcoded TCR beta cDNA molecule per two T cells in model experiments. To avoid experimental bias, donors of different ages were spread randomly across the sequencing lanes. To track age-related changes in TCR beta repertoire diversity, the study relied on deep sequencing normalized with unique cDNA molecular identifiers. Using the same blood draw, the study looked at two additional independent replicas of 1 million unique cDNA reads for two donors, one aged 18 to 30 and the other aged 80 or older. The donors were divided into four age groups: young (average around 16 years), middle-aged (over 35), aged (approximately 59) and long-lived (roughly 88).

The full study reports these points: Observed TCR beta diversity correlated strongly with the percentage of naive T cells measured by flow cytometry. The CMV infection status of donors was not known, potentially confounding age-related changes in expanded clonotypes. Compared with the aged group, the long-lived group had more naive CD4+ T cells, fewer expanded clones and increased TCR diversity, suggesting age selection. Observed TCR beta diversity per million T cells fell roughly linearly with age, and a significant reduction was already apparent by age roughly 40. Because profiling used bulk unsorted PBMCs, naive and antigen-experienced compartments could not be compared conclusively. Estimates of total diversity based on one million sequenced T cells were regarded as lower bounds and as underestimates.

V and J are truncated by 7 bases and 0 bases respectively, leaving an intervening sequence of 18 bases. CDR1 and CDR2, per the germline V gene, are MDHEN and SYDVKM. Including the terminal cysteine and phenylalanine, the CDR3 comprises 17 residues. Only the CDR3 DNA stays, 51 bases, in frame from base 1. Libraries came from 5' RACE. The run used an Illumina HiSeq 2500. A second PCR of about 6 to 12 cycles was run with a J-beta primer mix and a sample-barcoded 5' primer. A unique molecular identifier was introduced onto each TCR beta cDNA molecule by a template-switch 5' adaptor carrying 12 random nucleotides. Each sample yielded at least 3 million CDR3-containing paired-end reads. The Mint cDNA synthesis kit, primed by a TRBC-specific oligonucleotide, was used to synthesize first-strand cDNA from all RNA. Following uracil-DNA glycosylase treatment, all cDNA underwent a first 18-cycle PCR with the universal primers M1SS and BC2_uni_R. The paper's processing steps were these. For normalization, 1 million high-quality reads, each with a distinct molecular identifier, were randomly selected from each sample. Instead of being binned into consensus sequences, reads with shared molecular identifiers were discarded. MiTCR, set to a Q25 quality threshold and the strictest error-elimination algorithm, was used for CDR3 identification, clonotype clustering and error correction. A nonparametric unseen species model with Euler transformation was used to estimate lower-bound total TCR beta diversity. TCRdb cleaned the public reads at Q25 with fastp, built clones with MiXCR and kept in-frame beta chains. Each CDR3 protein gets just one entry, which takes the most common genes and DNA from the rows behind it. The V and J calls were not made by the authors but by TCRdb's processing. Within this sample are fewer than 800,000 distinct CDR3 sequences, with about 52% of them counted one time only. Jointly, the top ten make up 25% to 35% of the sample.

The TCR comes from an older woman in good health. Recombination connected TRBV28 to TRBJ2-2, with TRBD1 perhaps the D gene, on 6 matching bases. The sequencing sample was made of blood. In nucleotide form, the sequence is TGTGCCAGCACCGACACTCACGGGACATCGAACACCGGGGAGCTGTTTTTT. Its product reads: CASTDTHGTSNTGELFF. Reference TRBV28 and TRBJ2-2 proteins supply the regions before and after the CDR3; the full variable domain is: DVKVTQSSRYLVKRTGEKVFLECVQDMDHENMFWYRQDPGLGLRLIYFSYDVKMKEKGDIPEGYSVSREKKERFSLILESASTNQTSMYLCASTDTHGTSNTGELFFGEGSRLTVL.